These T cell receptor beta chains were read from a single sample in a study of blood T cell repertoires in COVID-19. Sequenced by immunoSEQ multiplex PCR; TCRdb stores in-frame clones only, minus some. The sample has about 250,000 clones; approximately 86% are singletons. The sequencing input was peripheral blood. The receptors were sampled from a woman in her sixties who had recovered from COVID-19. Each CDR3 is given with its conserved first and last residue. The D gene is left open where the match is weak. Some rows have no size entry. The others give once, few or many, or a class for an expanded clone.

>TRBJ2-2|TRBV7-2|-|TRBD2
CASSVLLAGAPRELFF
TGTGCCAGCAGCGTACTTCTAGCGGGGGCTCCCCGGGAGCTGTTTTTT
>TRBJ2-7|TRBV7-9|-|-
CASSLGSGIDEQYF
TGTGCCAGCAGCTTAGGTTCAGGGATCGACGAGCAGTACTTC
>TRBJ2-5|TRBV19|once|-
CASSIKGWGTQYF
TGTGCCAGTAGTATTAAGGGGTGGGGGACCCAGTACTTC
>TRBJ2-7|TRBV2|-|-
CASSGLFLAGEQYF
TGTGCCAGCAGTGGCCTGTTTCTTGCGGGCGAGCAGTACTTC
>TRBJ1-5|TRBV5-6|-|-
CASSQLNQPQHF
TGTGCCAGCAGCCAATTGAATCAGCCCCAGCATTTT
>TRBJ2-7|TRBV6-2/TRBV6-3|-|TRBD1
CASSSRTGFYEQYF
TGTGCCAGCAGTTCCAGGACAGGGTTTTACGAGCAGTACTTC
>TRBJ2-4|TRBV6-5|-|-
CASGGGVMNIQYF
TGTGCCAGCGGAGGCGGGGTTATGAACATTCAGTACTTC
>TRBJ2-3|TRBV29-1|-|TRBD1
CSDRDSLDTQYF
TGCAGCGACCGGGACAGTCTGGATACGCAGTATTTT
>TRBJ2-3|TRBV18|-|TRBD1
CASSPGQGSQYF
TGTGCCAGCTCACCAGGACAGGGGTCGCAGTATTTT
>TRBJ1-2|TRBV6-5|-|TRBD1
CASSRGQFYGYTF
TGTGCCAGCAGTCGGGGACAGTTCTATGGCTACACCTTC
>TRBJ1-3|TRBV4-1|-|-
CASSQPTGLRNTIYF
TGCGCCAGCAGCCAACCCACAGGGTTGAGAAACACCATATATTTT
>TRBJ2-5|TRBV5-4|-|TRBD1
CASSWDRGQETQYF
TGTGCCAGCAGCTGGGACAGGGGGCAGGAGACCCAGTACTTC
>TRBJ1-5|TRBV28|-|-
CASSFSGKPNQPQHF
TGTGCCAGCAGTTTTTCAGGAAAACCAAATCAGCCCCAGCATTTT
>TRBJ2-1|TRBV21-1|-|-
CASSKSPSGGYSYNEQFF
TGTGCCAGCAGCAAAAGTCCTAGCGGGGGATACTCCTACAATGAGCAGTTCTTC
>TRBJ2-2|TRBV2|-|TRBD1
CASSADRSNRGELFF
TGTGCCAGCAGCGCGGACAGGTCCAACCGCGGGGAGCTGTTTTTT
>TRBJ1-1|TRBV14|few|TRBD1
CASSQVDVREGTDAFF
TGTGCCAGCAGCCAAGTTGATGTTCGGGAGGGGACAGATGCTTTCTTT
>TRBJ2-1|TRBV7-3|-|-
CASSFGGSYNEQFF
TGTGCCAGCAGCTTCGGGGGATCCTACAATGAGCAGTTCTTC